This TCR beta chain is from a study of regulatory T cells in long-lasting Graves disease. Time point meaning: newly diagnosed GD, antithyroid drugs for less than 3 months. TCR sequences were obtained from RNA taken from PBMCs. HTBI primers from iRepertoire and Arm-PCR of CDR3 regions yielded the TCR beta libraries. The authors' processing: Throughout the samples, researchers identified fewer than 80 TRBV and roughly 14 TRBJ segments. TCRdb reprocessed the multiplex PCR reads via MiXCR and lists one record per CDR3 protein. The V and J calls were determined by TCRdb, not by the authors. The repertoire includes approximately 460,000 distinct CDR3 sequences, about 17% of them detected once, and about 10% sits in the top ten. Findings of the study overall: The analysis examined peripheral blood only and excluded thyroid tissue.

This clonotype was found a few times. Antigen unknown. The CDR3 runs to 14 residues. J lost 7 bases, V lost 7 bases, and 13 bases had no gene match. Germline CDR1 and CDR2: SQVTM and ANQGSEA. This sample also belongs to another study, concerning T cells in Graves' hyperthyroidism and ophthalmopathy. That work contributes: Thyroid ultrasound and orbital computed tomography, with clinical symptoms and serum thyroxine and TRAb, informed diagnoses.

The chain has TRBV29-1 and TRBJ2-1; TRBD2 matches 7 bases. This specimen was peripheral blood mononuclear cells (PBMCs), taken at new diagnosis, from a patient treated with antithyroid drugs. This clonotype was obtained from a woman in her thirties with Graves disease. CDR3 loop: CSAVAGAGLNEQFF. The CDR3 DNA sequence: TGCAGCGCTGTGGCGGGAGCGGGCCTTAATGAGCAGTTCTTC.